These 25 T cell receptor beta chains came from one sample sequenced in a study of T cells in Graves' hyperthyroidism and ophthalmopathy. There were TCR beta CDR3 regions amplified from RNA transcripts. The HTBI primer set was used in a first-round RT-PCR of the TCR CDR3. TCRdb ran MiXCR on the multiplex PCR reads and lists one entry per CDR3 protein. The table records 300,000 or so distinct CDR3 sequences, roughly a fifth of them present only once. Input material: blood. These receptors were collected from a woman aged 45 to 65 with Graves' hyperthyroidism.

This clonotype showed up just a few times. The V and J genes are TRBV28 and TRBJ1-1; D gene unclear. This CDR3 region has 10 residues. With 7 bases removed from V and 3 bases from J, the gap between germline ends came to 3 bases. Germline CDR1 and CDR2: MDHEN and SYDVKM. The CDR3 region is CASMDTEAFF. The CDR3 DNA reads as TGTGCCAGCATGGACACTGAAGCTTTCTTT.

The chain has TRBV6-1 and TRBJ1-5; D might be TRBD1 (5 bases). V shed 5 bases and J shed 0 bases, with 11 bases lying between them. The CDR3 consists of 15 residues. Per the germline V gene, CDR1 is MNHNS and CDR2 is SASEGT. The CDR3 spells CASSKTANSNQPQHF. CDR3 DNA: TGTGCCAGCAGTAAGACAGCTAATAGCAATCAGCCCCAGCATTTT.

This clonotype was seen repeatedly, ten times or more. The chain combines TRBV2 with TRBJ1-5; 7 bases match TRBD1. The CDR3 totals 15 residues. The germline V gene has CDR1 SNHLY and CDR2 FYNNEI. With V trimmed by 6 bases and J by 1 base, 6 bases remained unmatched. The DNA of the CDR3 is TGTGCCAGCAGCGGACAGGCAAGAAGCAATCAGCCCCAGCATTTT. Protein sequence: CASSGQARSNQPQHF.

A word on this clonotype: A read error may explain this, as a much larger clone is one base away. This chain joins TRBV6-5 and TRBJ1-5, with TRBD1 as a possible D gene (6 bases). CDR1 MNHEY and CDR2 SVGAGI come from the germline V gene. The CDR3 is made up of 14 amino acids. The germline V and J ends were trimmed by 2 bases and 6 bases, with 11 bases remaining between them. The DNA for the CDR3 is TGTGCCAGCAGTTACAGGGAGGGGGGTCAGCCCCAGCATTTT. Its protein product is CASSYREGGQPQHF.

Ten or more counts support this clonotype. The chain uses TRBV20-1 and TRBJ1-2; tentative D call: TRBD1 (5 bases). The CDR3 loop spans 13 amino acids. In germline, CDR1 is DFQATT, CDR2 SNEGSKA (reference sequence). Trimming removed 6 bases at V and 8 bases at J, with 19 bases between. The CDR3 bases are TGCAGTGCCCGATATCCCAGGGAAAGGGGCTACACCTTC. Amino acid sequence: CSARYPRERGYTF.

CDR3 nucleotide sequence: TGTGCCAGCAGTGAGGACGGTAGCTCCTACAATGAGCAGTTCTTC. Its translation: CASSEDGSSYNEQFF. J is TRBJ2-1 and V is TRBV2; no clear D. Germline-derived CDR1 and CDR2 are SNHLY and FYNNEI. The germline V and J ends were trimmed by 3 bases and 0 bases, with 9 bases remaining between them. The CDR3 runs to 15 residues.

This clonotype was detected many times. The chain combines TRBV3-1 with TRBJ2-1; D call uncertain. Trimming took off 4 bases at V and 9 bases at J, with 13 bases between the two ends. Germline V CDR1 and CDR2: LGHDT, YNNKEL (reference sequence). The length of the CDR3 is 13 residues. CDR3 region: CASSLLTISEQFF. The CDR3 nucleotides read TGTGCCAGCAGCCTACTCACGATCAGTGAGCAGTTCTTC.

The V call is TRBV20-1, the J call TRBJ2-1; 10 bases align to TRBD1. CDR3 length: 12 amino acids. The germline CDR1 and CDR2 sequences are DFQATT and SNEGSKA (reference sequence). Trimming cost V 6 bases and J 16 bases; bases outside gene matches: 12. CDR3 sequence: CSASPGTGDCFF. The CDR3 nucleotides read TGCAGTGCCAGTCCCGGGACAGGGGATTGTTTCTTC.

V is TRBV25-1 and J is TRBJ2-2, with D uncertain. V lost 10 bases and J 5 bases, leaving 8 bases between the germline ends. Germline V gene sequence: CDR1 MGHDK, CDR2 SYGVNS. The CDR3 consists of 11 residues. CDR3 nucleotide sequence: TGTGCCACCTCACGAACCGGGGAGCTGTTTTTT. This gives the protein CATSRTGELFF.

This clonotype has a count of ten or more. The gene calls are TRBV2 and TRBJ2-1, with D possibly being TRBD2 (6 bases). Germline loops: CDR1 SNHLY, CDR2 FYNNEI. The CDR3 covers 15 residues. V shed 1 base and J shed 2 bases, with 9 bases lying between them. CDR3 in DNA: TGTGCCAGCAGTGAAGAAGCGGGCCCCTACAATGAGCAGTTCTTC. This sequence encodes CASSEEAGPYNEQFF.

This clonotype was seen more than once but under ten times. J is TRBJ2-1 and V is TRBV6-9, with 10 bases matching TRBD2. The CDR3 is 18 amino acids. Germline CDR1 MNHGY, CDR2 SVAAGI. V shed 4 bases and J 0 bases; nucleotides not matched to a gene: 9. The CDR3 protein is CASSWGRLAGSSYNEQFF. The CDR3 nucleotides read TGTGCCAGCAGTTGGGGCCGACTAGCGGGCAGCTCCTACAATGAGCAGTTCTTC.

The sample holds one count of this clonotype. This chain joins TRBV10-3 and TRBJ2-6; D not resolved. Germline V gene lookup returns CDR1 ENHRY and CDR2 SYGVKD. Trimming cost V 2 bases and J 2 bases, with 7 bases left between them. The CDR3 is 15 residues long. Here the CDR3 reads CAISEAAPGANVLTF. CDR3 sequence (DNA): TGTGCCATCAGTGAGGCGGCGCCTGGGGCCAACGTCCTGACTTTC.

This clonotype was recorded many times. The chain recombines TRBV7-9 with TRBJ2-7; TRBD1 aligns across 7 bases. Per the germline V gene, CDR1 is SEHNR and CDR2 is FQNEAQ (reference sequence). This CDR3 has 15 amino acids. The V segment lost 4 bases and the J segment 1 base; nucleotides outside the gene matches: 7. This chain's CDR3 is CASSSGQVSSYEQYF. Written as DNA, the CDR3 is TGTGCCAGCAGCTCAGGACAGGTTTCATCCTACGAGCAGTACTTC.

V is TRBV11-3 and J is TRBJ2-6; TRBD1 might be the D (6 bases). The V end was cut by 0 bases, the J end by 2 bases, with 8 bases between. The CDR3 consists of 16 residues. Germline-derived CDR1 and CDR2 are SGHNT and YENEEA. The CDR3 protein is CASSLETGPGANVLTF. CDR3 bases: TGTGCCAGCAGCTTAGAGACAGGACCTGGGGCCAACGTCCTGACTTTC.

This clonotype has a count of ten or more. This chain links TRBV27 with TRBJ1-2, with TRBD1 as a possible D gene (5 bases). The CDR3 runs 13 residues. Trimming removed 6 bases at V and 3 bases at J, with 11 bases between. Per the germline V gene, CDR1 is MNHEY and CDR2 is SMNVEV (reference sequence). CDR3 coding DNA: TGTGCCAGCAGGGACCGGGACTACTATGGCTACACCTTC. Translating gives CASRDRDYYGYTF.

The V call is TRBV12-3 or TRBV12-4, the J call TRBJ1-4, with D possibly being TRBD1 (6 bases). This CDR3 contains 14 residues. With 7 bases removed from V and 5 bases from J, the gap between germline ends came to 14 bases. The CDR3 DNA reads as TGTGCCAGCACCCAGACAGGCTTAAATGAAAAACTGTTTTTT. It codes for CASTQTGLNEKLFF.

This clonotype was seen a few times. The chain combines TRBV5-1 with TRBJ2-7; possibly TRBD2 for D (6 bases). Germline V lookup: CDR1 SGHRS, CDR2 YFSETQ. The CDR3 is 14 amino acids. V was trimmed by 4 bases and J by 2 bases, leaving 13 bases between them. As DNA, the CDR3 is TGCGCCAGCAGCCGAGGGGAGGCCACCTACGAGCAGTACTTC. Protein product: CASSRGEATYEQYF. The variable domain in full, with the rest retrieved from reference TRBV5-1 and TRBJ2-7, is KAGVTQTPRYLIKTRGQQVTLSCSPISGHRSVSWYQQTPGQGLQFLFEYFSETQRNKGNFPGRFSGRQFSNSRSEMNVSTLELGDSALYLCASSRGEATYEQYFGPGTRLTVT.

On this clonotype: A much bigger clone sits one base away, suggesting this may be a read error. The V and J genes are TRBV12-3 or TRBV12-4 and TRBJ2-3, with TRBD1 matching over 7 bases. CDR3 length equals 12 residues. The trim removed 9 bases at V and 3 bases at J, leaving 3 bases unmatched. CDR3 residues: CARGRGTDTQYF. CDR3 nucleotide sequence: TGTGCCAGGGGCAGGGGGACAGATACGCAGTATTTT.

There are many counts of this clonotype. This sequence joins TRBV12-3 or TRBV12-4 and TRBJ1-5, with a weak D call TRBD1 (6 bases). The CDR3 is made up of 14 amino acids. V was cut by 6 bases and J by 2 bases, with 11 bases left in between. The CDR3 nucleotides read TGTGCCAGCAGAAGGGGGTTGGGCAATCAGCCCCAGCATTTT. Its translation: CASRRGLGNQPQHF.

The rearrangement joins TRBV19 to TRBJ2-3, with TRBD1 matching 8 bases. Per germline, CDR1 LNHDA and CDR2 SQIVND (reference sequence). V was pared by 2 bases and J by 7 bases, with 8 bases of the junction left unmatched. The CDR3 contains 15 residues. The CDR3 protein is CASSIKGQDMYTQYF. The DNA of the CDR3 is TGTGCCAGTAGTATAAAGGGACAGGATATGTATACGCAGTATTTT. Full variable domain (outside the CDR3, taken from reference TRBV19 and TRBJ2-3): DGGITQSPKYLFRKEGQNVTLSCEQNLNHDAMYWYRQDPGQGLRLIYYSQIVNDFQKGDIAEGYSVSREKKESFPLTVTSAQKNPTAFYLCASSIKGQDMYTQYFGPGTRLTVL.

This clonotype was observed a few times. The rearrangement uses TRBV7-3 and TRBJ2-2; D gene ambiguous. Germline V gene sequence: CDR1 SGHTA, CDR2 FQGTGA. The CDR3 runs to 12 residues. Trimming took 4 bases from V and 7 from J, leaving 7 bases between them. The CDR3 region is CASSSYNGELFF. CDR3 DNA sequence: TGTGCCAGCAGCTCGTACAACGGGGAGCTGTTTTTT.

Only a few counts were recorded for this clonotype. The chain has TRBV6-1 and TRBJ1-1; 7 nucleotides agree with TRBD1. Germline trimming cut 1 base from V and 4 bases from J; bases unmatched to any gene: 12. This CDR3 is 17 amino acids long. Per the germline V gene, CDR1 is MNHNS and CDR2 is SASEGT. The CDR3 nucleotides read TGTGCCAGCAGTGAAGGATACCGGAGGGGGCGAGTCACTGAAGCTTTCTTT. Protein product: CASSEGYRRGRVTEAFF.

This clonotype was counted many times. The chain links TRBV18 to TRBJ2-5; possibly TRBD2 for D (6 bases). V was clipped by 6 bases and J by 9 bases, with 17 bases between them. The CDR3 covers 13 residues. CDR1 and CDR2 from the germline V gene are KGHSH and LQKENI. DNA of the CDR3: TGTGCCAGCTCTCCGGAGGGCATGGCGGCCCAGTACTTC. Protein: CASSPEGMAAQYF.

This clonotype has at least ten counts. The CDR3 nucleotides read TGTGCCAGCGACCGACACCTACGTAATTCACCCCTCCACTTT. Its protein product is CASDRHLRNSPLHF. The chain couples TRBV28 to TRBJ1-6; D gene uncertain. Between the trimmed V and J ends, which lost 8 bases and 6 bases, there was a span of 14 bases. Germline CDR1 is MDHEN and CDR2 is SYDVKM. The CDR3 has 14 amino acids.

Points on this clonotype: Just one base apart from a much larger clone, this may be a read error. The V gene is TRBV30, the J gene TRBJ2-7; D possibly uses TRBD1 or TRBD2 (6 bases each). Looked up from germline, CDR1 is GTSNPN and CDR2 is SVGIG (reference sequence). The ends were cut back, 5 bases at V and 5 bases at J, with 10 bases in the middle. The CDR3 contains 11 residues. The CDR3 sequence: CAWLGGHEQYF. The CDR3 DNA reads TGTGCCTGGCTCGGGGGCCACGAGCAGTACTTC.